Each of the 14 T cell receptor beta chains below was sequenced from the same sample in a study of T cells in Graves' hyperthyroidism and ophthalmopathy. From RNA transcripts, TCR beta CDR3 regions were amplified. First-round RT-PCR with HTBI primers amplified the TCR CDR3 region. Using its own MiXCR run on the multiplex PCR reads, TCRdb lists one record per CDR3 protein. The sample has hundreds of thousands of distinct CDR3 sequences, about 15% seen once; the top ten hold 10%. Source material: blood. The receptors stem from a woman aged 18-30 years with Graves' hyperthyroidism.

This clonotype occurred a few times. The chain uses TRBV6-5 and TRBJ2-7; D is possibly TRBD1 (6 bases). The CDR3 has 15 amino acids. CDR1 and CDR2 (germline): MNHEY, SVGAGI. V lost 2 bases and J 5 bases, leaving 16 bases between the germline ends. DNA for the CDR3: TGTGCCAGCAGTTACCATACAGGGCTAAGGAACGAGCAGTACTTC. This codes for CASSYHTGLRNEQYF.

This clonotype occurred a few times. The chain has TRBV7-9 and TRBJ1-6; no firm D call. With 3 bases removed from V and 7 bases from J, the gap between germline ends came to 10 bases. The CDR3 is 14 residues long. Germline assignment: CDR1 SEHNR and CDR2 FQNEAQ (reference sequence). CDR3 nucleotide sequence: TGTGCCAGCAGCTTCTCCGGCGCGAATTCACCCCTCCACTTT. It yields the protein CASSFSGANSPLHF. Variable domain in full (rest from reference TRBV7-9 and TRBJ1-6): DTGVSQNPRHKITKRGQNVTFRCDPISEHNRLYWYRQTLGQGPEFLTYFQNEAQLEKSRLLSDRFSAERPKGSFSTLEIQRTEQGDSAMYLCASSFSGANSPLHFGNGTRLTVT.

The gene calls are TRBV7-8 and TRBJ2-2; D may be TRBD2 (5 bases). V was cut by 4 bases and J by 4 bases, with 16 bases left in between. CDR3 length: 16 residues. Germline V lookup: CDR1 SGHVS, CDR2 FQNEAQ. The CDR3 sequence: CASSSRRLAATGELFF. Here the CDR3 DNA reads TGTGCCAGCAGCTCTCGCCGGCTAGCAGCCACCGGGGAGCTGTTTTTT.

J is TRBJ2-1 and V is TRBV3-1; D not certain. CDR3 size: 14 residues. Trimming cost V 5 bases and J 10 bases, with 18 bases left between them. Germline values: CDR1 LGHDT, CDR2 YNNKEL (reference sequence). The CDR3 protein is CASSALSATREQFF. The CDR3, as DNA: TGTGCCAGCAGCGCGCTTTCCGCGACACGGGAGCAGTTCTTC.

This clonotype was seen repeatedly, ten times or more. The chain links TRBV14 to TRBJ2-7; TRBD2 matches 15 bases. CDR1 SGHDN and CDR2 FVKESK come from the germline V gene. This CDR3 spans 18 amino acids. Trimming removed 1 base from V and 5 bases from J; junction bases left unmatched: 9. In DNA, the CDR3 is TGTGCCAGCAGCCAAGCGATGGGACTAGCGGGAGGACTTCACGAGCAGTACTTC. Its translation: CASSQAMGLAGGLHEQYF. Combining the CDR3 with reference TRBV14 and TRBJ2-7 gives the whole variable domain EAGVTQFPSHSVIEKGQTVTLRCDPISGHDNLYWYRRVMGKEIKFLLHFVKESKQDESGMPNNRFLAERTGGTYSTLKVQPAELEDSGVYFCASSQAMGLAGGLHEQYFGPGTRLTVT.

This clonotype occurred many times. This chain connects TRBV5-1 to TRBJ1-1; 9 nucleotides line up with TRBD1. V was clipped by 7 bases and J by 0 bases; unmatched bases: 10. Germline values: CDR1 SGHRS, CDR2 YFSETQ. The CDR3 is made up of 16 amino acids. CDR3 sequence reads: CASAPTGGSMNTEAFF. CDR3 sequence (DNA): TGCGCCAGCGCCCCGACAGGGGGGTCGATGAACACTGAAGCTTTCTTT.

At least ten counts were recorded for this clonotype. The V and J genes are TRBV11-3 and TRBJ2-2, with D perhaps matching TRBD2 (5 bases). Germline V gene data show CDR1 as SGHNT and CDR2 as YENEEA. Trimming pared 4 bases from V and 3 bases from J, leaving 18 bases between. This CDR3 region has 17 residues. The CDR3 bases are TGTGCCAGCAGCTCCTGGATCGGGGATGACGACACCGGGGAGCTGTTTTTT. This encodes CASSSWIGDDDTGELFF.

In this sample, this clonotype turned up many times. The chain has TRBV30 and TRBJ1-2; D is possibly TRBD1 (5 bases). The CDR3 spans 17 residues. Germline CDR1 GTSNPN, CDR2 SVGIG (reference sequence). Trimming took 3 bases from V and 4 from J, leaving 24 bases between them. CDR3 region: CAWSGLSRGRPIYGYTF. The CDR3, as DNA: TGTGCCTGGAGCGGTCTCTCCCGGGGCAGGCCTATCTATGGCTACACCTTC. Using reference TRBV30 and TRBJ1-2 for the parts outside the CDR3, the full variable domain is SQTIHQWPATLVQPVGSPLSLECTVEGTSNPNLYWYRQAAGRGLQLLFYSVGIGQISSEVPQNLSASRPQDRQFILSSKKLLLSDSGFYLCAWSGLSRGRPIYGYTFGSGTRLTVV.

This clonotype was counted a few times. The V gene is TRBV12-3 or TRBV12-4, the J gene TRBJ1-1; 7 bases are shared with TRBD1. J gave up 7 bases and V 5 bases, and 10 bases lay outside the gene matches. This CDR3 comprises 14 residues. The DNA for the CDR3 is TGTGCCAGCAGTAAACAGGGGCTAAGAGGTGAAGCTTTCTTT. This sequence encodes CASSKQGLRGEAFF.

This clonotype came up many times. The rearrangement uses TRBV11-2 and TRBJ2-1; TRBD1 or TRBD2 may be the D gene (5 bases each). CDR3 length: 13 amino acids. From germline, CDR1 is SGHAT and CDR2 FQNNGV. V lost 8 bases and J 7 bases, leaving 15 bases between the germline ends. In nucleotides, the CDR3 is TGTGCCAGCCGCCGTGGGGGAAGGAATGAGCAGTTCTTC. Translated, it gives CASRRGGRNEQFF. Filled out from reference TRBV11-2 and TRBJ2-1, the complete variable domain reads EAGVAQSPRYKIIEKRQSVAFWCNPISGHATLYWYQQILGQGPKLLIQFQNNGVVDDSQLPKDRFSAERLKGVDSTLKIQPAKLEDSAVYLCASRRGGRNEQFFGPGTRLTVL.

In the case of this clonotype: A much bigger clone sits one base away, suggesting this may be a read error. This is likely a read error, given that the CDR3 carries no conserved phenylalanine or tryptophan at its end. V is TRBV6-5 and J is TRBJ2-7; 9 bases agree with TRBD2. With 2 bases clipped from V and 3 bases from J, the junction kept 5 bases outside the gene matches. The CDR3 is made up of 15 amino acids. In germline, CDR1 is MNHEY, CDR2 SVGAGI. This CDR3 reads CASSYRIAGDYEQYL. For the CDR3, the DNA is TGTGCCAGCAGTTACAGGATAGCGGGAGACTACGAGCAGTACCTC.

This clonotype was counted a few times. The genes are TRBV6-1 and TRBJ2-1; D not resolved. The germline V and J ends were trimmed by 10 bases and 4 bases, with 14 bases remaining between them. CDR3 size: 13 residues. Germline-derived CDR1 and CDR2 are MNHNS and SASEGT. DNA for the CDR3: TGTGCCACCCAGGTAGTTGGTTACAATGAGCAGTTCTTC. Its translation: CATQVVGYNEQFF.

In this sample, this clonotype turned up a few times. V usage is TRBV19 and J usage is TRBJ1-5, with D tentatively TRBD1 (6 bases). The V end was cut by 3 bases, the J end by 3 bases, with 12 bases between. This CDR3 has 15 amino acids. Per the germline V gene, CDR1 is LNHDA and CDR2 is SQIVND (reference sequence). In nucleotides, the CDR3 is TGTGCCAGTAGTATCCCAGGGGAACACAATCAGCCCCAGCATTTT. Protein: CASSIPGEHNQPQHF.

The sample holds many counts of this clonotype. The rearrangement joins TRBV2 to TRBJ2-7; D may be TRBD1 (6 bases). V gave up 3 bases and J gave up 4 bases, with 22 bases separating them. CDR3 length equals 17 residues. Looked up from germline, CDR1 is SNHLY and CDR2 is FYNNEI. The CDR3 spells CASSDFGPTGSLYEQYF. In DNA, the CDR3 is TGTGCCAGCAGTGACTTCGGACCGACAGGTTCTTTATACGAGCAGTACTTC.